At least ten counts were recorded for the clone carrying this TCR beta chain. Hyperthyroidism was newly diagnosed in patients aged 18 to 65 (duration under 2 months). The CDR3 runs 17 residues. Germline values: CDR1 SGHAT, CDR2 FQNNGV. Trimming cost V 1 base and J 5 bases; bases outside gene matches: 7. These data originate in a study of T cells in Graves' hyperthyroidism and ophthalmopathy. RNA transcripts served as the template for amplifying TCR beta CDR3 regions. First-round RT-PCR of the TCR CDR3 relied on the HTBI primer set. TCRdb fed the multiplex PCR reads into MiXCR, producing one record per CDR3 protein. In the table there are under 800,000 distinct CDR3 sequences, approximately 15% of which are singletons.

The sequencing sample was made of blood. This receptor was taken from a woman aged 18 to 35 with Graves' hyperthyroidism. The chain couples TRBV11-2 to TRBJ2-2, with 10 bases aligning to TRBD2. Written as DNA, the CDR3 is TGTGCCAGCAGCTTAGGCGTAGGGACTAGCGTTACCGGGGAGCTGTTTTTT. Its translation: CASSLGVGTSVTGELFF.